These 31 T cell receptor beta chains came from one sample sequenced in a study of blood T cell repertoires in COVID-19. Sequencing was performed with immunoSEQ multiplex PCR; in TCRdb, only in-frame clones are kept and a portion is missing. The data contain about 140,000 clones, about four fifths of them seen just once; the ten biggest clones take up about 8.1%. The sample was peripheral blood. The receptors stem from a man aged 30 to 39 with COVID-19, enrolled during active disease.

This chain connects TRBV15 to TRBJ2-1; 7 bases fit TRBD1. J lost 2 bases, V lost 0 bases, and 1 base had no gene match. Germline V gives CDR1 LNHNV, CDR2 YYDKDF (reference sequence). This CDR3 has 15 residues. The CDR3: CATSRDGTAYNEQFF. DNA for the CDR3: TGTGCCACCAGCAGAGACGGGACAGCCTACAATGAGCAGTTCTTC. Together with reference TRBV15 and TRBJ2-1, the CDR3 gives the full variable domain: DAMVIQNPRYQVTQFGKPVTLSCSQTLNHNVMYWYQQKSSQAPKLLFHYYDKDFNNEADTPDNFQSRRPNTSFCFLDIRSPGLGDTAMYLCATSRDGTAYNEQFFGPGTRLTVL.

The rearrangement joins TRBV30 to TRBJ1-5; D possibly corresponds to TRBD1 (5 bases). This CDR3 spans 15 amino acids. Trimming stripped 3 bases from V and 1 base from J, with 13 bases between. Germline V gene sequence: CDR1 GTSNPN, CDR2 SVGIG (reference sequence). CDR3 residues: CAWRAPGVSNQPQHF. The CDR3 DNA follows: TGTGCCTGGAGAGCACCGGGGGTGAGCAATCAGCCCCAGCATTTT.

This chain joins TRBV28 and TRBJ2-5; D perhaps matches TRBD1 (7 bases). Germline V gives CDR1 MDHEN, CDR2 SYDVKM. V dropped 2 bases and J dropped 5 bases, with 12 bases sitting between them. The CDR3 loop spans 14 amino acids. The CDR3 DNA is TGTGCCAGCAGTTTACAGGGGGGTGAGGAGACCCAGTACTTC. This gives the protein CASSLQGGEETQYF.

J is TRBJ2-3 and V is TRBV5-6, with D maybe TRBD2 (5 bases). V dropped 4 bases and J dropped 1 base, with 7 bases sitting between them. The germline gives CDR1 SGHDT, CDR2 YYEEEE. CDR3 size: 13 residues. The CDR3 loop is CASSRTGTDTQYF. As DNA, the CDR3 is TGTGCCAGCAGCAGGACTGGCACAGATACGCAGTATTTT.

This chain joins TRBV27 and TRBJ2-3; D remains ambiguous. This CDR3 contains 14 residues. The V gene lost 2 bases and the J gene lost 2 bases, with 8 bases spanning the gap. Germline CDR1 and CDR2: MNHEY and SMNVEV (reference sequence). The CDR3 DNA reads as TGTGCCAGCAGTTTACAACAACCCACAGATACGCAGTATTTT. Protein sequence: CASSLQQPTDTQYF.

The chain has TRBV6-5 and TRBJ2-3; 9 nucleotides align to TRBD1. The V and J ends lost 9 bases and 2 bases, in that order; junction bases with no gene match: 6. The CDR3 spans 14 residues. The germline V gene has CDR1 MNHEY and CDR2 SVGAGI. The CDR3 protein is CASNDRGDTDTQYF. CDR3 DNA sequence: TGTGCCAGTAACGACAGGGGGGACACAGATACGCAGTATTTT.

The chain combines TRBV28 with TRBJ2-3; TRBD1 matches 8 bases. The CDR3 length is 13 residues. Trimming took 11 bases from V and 3 from J; bases not matched to a gene: 7. Germline values: CDR1 MDHEN, CDR2 SYDVKM. The CDR3 here is CAEGDRRTDTQYF. CDR3 nucleotides: TGTGCCGAAGGGGACAGGAGGACAGATACGCAGTATTTT.

V is TRBV6-2 or TRBV6-3 and J is TRBJ2-7; 9 positions match TRBD2. The CDR3 extends over 14 amino acids. The junction had 9 bases not matched to a gene; V was cut back by 6 bases and J by 6 bases. Per the germline V gene, CDR1 is MNHEY and CDR2 is SVGEGT. The CDR3 DNA reads TGTGCCAGCAGCACCGGGGGCGGGAGGGCCGAGCAGTACTTC. Its translation is CASSTGGGRAEQYF.

This chain uses TRBV19 with TRBJ1-1, with D hard to call. The CDR3 is 16 amino acids. Germline lookup yields CDR1 LNHDA and CDR2 SQIVND (reference sequence). Trimming took 7 bases from V and 3 from J, leaving 21 bases between them. The CDR3, as DNA: TGTGCCAGTACTTTTGGTGTTCGGAGGGCGGACACTGAAGCTTTCTTT. It translates to CASTFGVRRADTEAFF.

The chain employs TRBV3-1 (or the pseudogene TRBV3-2) and TRBJ1-4; 7 bases line up with TRBD1. Germline V gene data show CDR1 as LGHDT and CDR2 as YNNKEL (reference sequence). The CDR3 has 16 residues. The J segment lost 4 bases and the V segment lost 4 bases, leaving 9 bases of the junction unmatched. DNA for the CDR3: TGTGCCAGCAGCCGGGGAGACAGGGCTAATAATGAAAAACTGTTTTTT. Translated, it gives CASSRGDRANNEKLFF.

The chain recombines TRBV7-6 with TRBJ2-3; TRBD2 matches 12 bases. Trimming removed 5 bases from V and 3 bases from J; junction bases left unmatched: 9. CDR1 and CDR2 from the germline V gene are SGHVS and FNYEAQ. The CDR3 length is 17 residues. The CDR3 is CASSPTLLAGGTDTQYF. The DNA for the CDR3 is TGTGCCAGCAGCCCGACCCTACTAGCGGGAGGAACAGATACGCAGTATTTT.

This chain connects TRBV19 to TRBJ1-1, with 8 bases identical to TRBD1. J lost 1 base, V lost 6 bases, and 4 bases had no gene match. The germline V gene encodes CDR1 LNHDA and CDR2 SQIVND (reference sequence). CDR3 length: 14 residues. The CDR3 DNA is TGTGCCAGTAGACGCGGACAGGGGAACACTGAAGCTTTCTTT. Translating it yields CASRRGQGNTEAFF.

This chain joins TRBV5-6 and TRBJ2-7; D remains ambiguous. Trimming removed 5 bases at V and 0 bases at J, with 9 bases between. The CDR3 loop spans 13 amino acids. CDR1 SGHDT and CDR2 YYEEEE come from the germline V gene. The CDR3 loop is CASRRGNSYEQYF. CDR3 bases: TGTGCCAGCAGACGAGGAAACTCCTACGAGCAGTACTTC.

V gene TRBV27 combines with J gene TRBJ2-1; possibly TRBD1 for D (5 bases). This CDR3 comprises 16 residues. Looked up from germline, CDR1 is MNHEY and CDR2 is SMNVEV (reference sequence). Trimming stripped 0 bases from V and 8 bases from J, with 17 bases between. CDR3 protein: CASSLSSAGPRDEQFF. CDR3 DNA sequence: TGTGCCAGCAGTTTATCAAGCGCAGGGCCAAGGGATGAGCAGTTCTTC.

The sample holds a few counts of this clone. One end of the junction is discordant with germline, which a read error may explain. V gene TRBV15 combines with J gene TRBJ1-5; 8 nucleotides match TRBD1. The germline V gene encodes CDR1 LNHNV and CDR2 YYDKDF (reference sequence). The CDR3 covers 13 residues. The CDR3 DNA reads as TGTGCCACCAGCGGAGACAGGGGTCAGCCCCAGCATTTT. Translated: CATSGDRGQPQHF.

In DNA form, the CDR3 reads TGCGCCAGCAGATCCGAGGGAGGGCCCCTCAATGAGCAGTTCTTC. Translating gives CASRSEGGPLNEQFF. The chain is built from TRBV5-1 and TRBJ2-1; 7 bases match TRBD2. This CDR3 has 15 residues. The germline V gene has CDR1 SGHRS and CDR2 YFSETQ. Trimming removed 5 bases from V and 6 bases from J; junction bases left unmatched: 11. The variable domain in full, with the rest retrieved from reference TRBV5-1 and TRBJ2-1, is KAGVTQTPRYLIKTRGQQVTLSCSPISGHRSVSWYQQTPGQGLQFLFEYFSETQRNKGNFPGRFSGRQFSNSRSEMNVSTLELGDSALYLCASRSEGGPLNEQFFGPGTRLTVL.

The genes are TRBV7-2 and TRBJ2-2; tentative D call: TRBD2 (6 bases). CDR3 length: 17 amino acids. Germline-derived CDR1 and CDR2 are SGHTA and FQGNSA. The V end lost 2 bases, the J end lost 9 bases, and 22 bases lay between the germline ends. CDR3 sequence reads: CASSLNRDGSLSRELFF. The CDR3 bases are TGTGCCAGCAGCTTAAATCGGGACGGGAGCTTATCCCGGGAGCTGTTTTTT.

This sequence joins TRBV5-6 and TRBJ2-3, with unresolved D. Germline-derived CDR1 and CDR2 are SGHDT and YYEEEE. The CDR3 extends over 12 amino acids. Trimming left V 7 bases short and J 1 base short, with 7 bases between. CDR3 sequence reads: CASSFRTDTQYF. The DNA for the CDR3 is TGTGCCAGCTCCTTCCGCACAGATACGCAGTATTTT.

This clone was seen a few times. This chain links TRBV19 with TRBJ2-7; 8 bases are shared with TRBD1. Germline CDR1 and CDR2: LNHDA and SQIVND (reference sequence). V trimming: 1 base; J trimming: 2 bases; junction bases outside the gene matches: 4. The length of the CDR3 is 15 residues. The CDR3: CASSIVQGAPYEQYF. The CDR3 coding sequence is TGTGCCAGTAGTATAGTCCAGGGGGCCCCCTACGAGCAGTACTTC.

A single count supports this clone. The V gene is TRBV28, the J gene TRBJ1-2, with a possible D match to TRBD1 (6 bases). CDR3 length equals 15 residues. Germline CDR1 reads MDHEN; CDR2 reads SYDVKM. Trimming shortened V by 2 bases and J by 1 base, and 11 bases separated the two germline ends. CDR3 protein: CASSLAGTLNYGYTF. The CDR3 bases are TGTGCCAGCAGTTTAGCCGGGACACTTAACTATGGCTACACCTTC.

The chain employs TRBV9 and TRBJ1-4, with 10 bases that match TRBD1. The CDR3 spans 16 residues. Trimming removed 4 bases from V and 8 bases from J; junction bases left unmatched: 11. Germline assignment: CDR1 SGDLS and CDR2 YYNGEE. CDR3: CASSLTAGTGEEKLFF. CDR3 coding DNA: TGTGCCAGCAGCCTTACCGCCGGGACAGGGGAGGAAAAACTGTTTTTT.

V usage is TRBV19 and J usage is TRBJ1-1; 9 bases align to TRBD1. This CDR3 spans 13 amino acids. Germline CDR1 LNHDA, CDR2 SQIVND (reference sequence). With 10 bases clipped from V and 4 bases from J, the junction kept 7 bases outside the gene matches. The CDR3 bases are TGTGCCACCAAGGGACAGGGCGTCACTGAAGCTTTCTTT. As protein: CATKGQGVTEAFF.

The chain combines TRBV18 with TRBJ1-2; no clear D. The V end was cut by 6 bases, the J end by 6 bases, with 11 bases between. This CDR3 contains 12 residues. Per germline, CDR1 KGHSH and CDR2 LQKENI. As DNA, the CDR3 is TGTGCCAGCTCTCTCGACCGGGATGGCTACACCTTC. The encoded protein is CASSLDRDGYTF.

By proportion, this clone is medium-sized. The chain couples TRBV21-1 to TRBJ1-1; TRBD1, as called in the table, went unchecked against the DNA. TRBV21-1 is reported as a pseudogene. There are 16 residues in the CDR3. CDR3 protein: CASSKVGCRENTEAFF. CDR3 nucleotides: TGTGCCAGCAGCAAAGTTGGGTGCAGGGAAAATACTGAAGCTTTCTTT.

The genes are TRBV4-1 and TRBJ1-6, with a possible D match to TRBD1 (5 bases). This CDR3 is 15 amino acids long. Trimming stripped 3 bases from V and 5 bases from J, with 11 bases between. Looked up from germline, CDR1 is MGHRA and CDR2 is YSYEKL. The CDR3: CASSQTQVDNSPLHF. In DNA form, the CDR3 reads TGCGCCAGCAGCCAGACACAGGTTGATAATTCACCCCTCCACTTT.

This clone has just a few counts. This rearrangement joins TRBV23-1 to TRBJ2-7; unclear D gene. TRBV23-1 is sorted into the ORF group, with uncertain function. Trimming pared 10 bases from V and 3 bases from J, leaving 10 bases between. The CDR3 spans 11 residues. CDR3 DNA sequence: TGCGCCACTACAGTCCACTACGAGCAGTACTTC. Protein: CATTVHYEQYF.

This chain uses TRBV18 with TRBJ2-7; D is uncertain. The CDR3 is made up of 12 amino acids. CDR1 KGHSH and CDR2 LQKENI come from the germline V gene. The V and J ends lost 3 bases and 4 bases respectively, with 7 bases between them. The CDR3, as DNA: TGTGCCAGCTCACCTGGAGCTTACGAGCAGTACTTC. The encoded protein is CASSPGAYEQYF. Looking up the rest from reference TRBV18 and TRBJ2-7 gives the full variable domain: NAGVMQNPRHLVRRRGQEARLRCSPMKGHSHVYWYRQLPEEGLKFMVYLQKENIIDESGMPKERFSAEFPKEGPSILRIQQVVRGDSAAYFCASSPGAYEQYFGPGTRLTVT.

This rearrangement joins TRBV18 to TRBJ1-1; 8 bases align to TRBD1. Per the germline V gene, CDR1 is KGHSH and CDR2 is LQKENI. The CDR3 consists of 16 residues. J gave up 0 bases and V 3 bases, and 6 bases lay outside the gene matches. The CDR3 DNA follows: TGTGCCAGCTCACCCTCGGACAGGGTCCTGAACACTGAAGCTTTCTTT. Amino acids: CASSPSDRVLNTEAFF.

This clone has more than one count but fewer than ten. J is TRBJ1-2 and V is TRBV6-2 or TRBV6-3; TRBD1 might be the D (6 bases). V was shortened by 0 bases and J by 6 bases, with 11 bases between the two germline ends. This CDR3 spans 14 amino acids. The germline V gene has CDR1 MNHEY and CDR2 SVGEGT. CDR3 DNA: TGTGCCAGCAGTTACTCGACTCAGGGGCATGGCTACACCTTC. It codes for CASSYSTQGHGYTF.

This chain connects TRBV12-3 or TRBV12-4 to TRBJ2-1; TRBD2 matches at 8 bases. V lost 2 bases and J lost 15; bases outside the gene matches: 6. This CDR3 comprises 12 residues. CDR3 DNA: TGTGCCAGCAGTTTACACGGCGGGGGGAGGTTCTTC. Protein sequence: CASSLHGGGRFF.

The chain joins TRBV5-5 to TRBJ2-7, with 8 bases lining up with TRBD2. Looked up from germline, CDR1 is SGHKS and CDR2 is YYEKEE (reference sequence). The V gene end was trimmed by 4 bases and the J gene end by 0 bases; junction bases not matched to a gene: 9. The CDR3 spans 16 residues. This CDR3 reads CASSQATSGGSYEQYF. Here the CDR3 DNA reads TGTGCCAGCAGCCAGGCCACTAGCGGCGGCTCCTACGAGCAGTACTTC.